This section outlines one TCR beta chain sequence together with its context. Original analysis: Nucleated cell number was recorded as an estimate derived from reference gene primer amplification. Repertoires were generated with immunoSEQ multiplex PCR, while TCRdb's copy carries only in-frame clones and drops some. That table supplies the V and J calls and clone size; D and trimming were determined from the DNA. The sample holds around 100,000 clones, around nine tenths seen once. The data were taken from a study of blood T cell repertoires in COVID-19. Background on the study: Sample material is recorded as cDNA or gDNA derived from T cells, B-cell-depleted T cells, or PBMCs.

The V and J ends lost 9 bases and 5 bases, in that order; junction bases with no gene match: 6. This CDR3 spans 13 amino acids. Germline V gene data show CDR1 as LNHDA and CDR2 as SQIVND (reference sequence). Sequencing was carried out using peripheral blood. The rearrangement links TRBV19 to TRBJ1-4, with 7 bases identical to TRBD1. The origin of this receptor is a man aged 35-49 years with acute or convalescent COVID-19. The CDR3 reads CASGDRVNEKLFF. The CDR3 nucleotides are TGTGCCAGCGGAGACAGGGTAAATGAAAAACTGTTTTTT.